This T cell receptor (beta chain) is drawn from a study of cytomegalovirus exposure and HLA in healthy donors. Whole-study results and caveats: Some V segments, including TRBV6-2 and TRBV6-3, were excluded as indistinguishable. Fewer N-insertions (relative to the roughly 610-donor mean) were reportedly seen in an Asian-associated ancestry cluster in a later analysis.

The PCR used 60 Vbeta and 13 Jbeta primers. Method: immunoSEQ multiplex PCR; TCRdb's copy keeps in-frame clones and lacks some. The sample lists some 150,000 clones; roughly 79% were seen once. A word on this clone: Its specificity is unknown.

CDR1 and CDR2 from the germline V gene are SGHAT and FQNNGV. The CDR3 totals 15 residues. V was trimmed by 1 base and J by 4 bases, leaving 11 bases between them. The TCR was taken from a woman aged 30 to 39 in good health and CMV-seropositive. The rearrangement joins TRBV11-2 to TRBJ2-1, with D hard to call. The sequencing sample was made of PBMCs. The CDR3 protein is CASSLGSQKYNEQFF. The DNA for the CDR3 is TGTGCCAGCAGCTTAGGGTCCCAGAAATACAATGAGCAGTTCTTC.